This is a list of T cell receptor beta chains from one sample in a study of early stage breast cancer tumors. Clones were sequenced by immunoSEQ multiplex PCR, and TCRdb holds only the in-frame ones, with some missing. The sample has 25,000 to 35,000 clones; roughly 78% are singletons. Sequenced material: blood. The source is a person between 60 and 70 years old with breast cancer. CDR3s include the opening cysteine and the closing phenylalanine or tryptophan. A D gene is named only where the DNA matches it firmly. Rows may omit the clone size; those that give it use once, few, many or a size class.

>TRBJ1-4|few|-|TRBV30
CASRGAREKLFF
TGTGCCTCGAGGGGGGCGCGGGAAAAACTGTTTTTT
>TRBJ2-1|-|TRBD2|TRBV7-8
CASSKGTSGLSYNEQFF
TGTGCCAGCAGCAAAGGGACTAGCGGGCTCTCCTACAATGAGCAGTTCTTC
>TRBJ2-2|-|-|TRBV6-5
CASRLIPGQGVELFF
TGTGCCAGCAGACTCATTCCGGGACAAGGGGTAGAGCTGTTTTTT
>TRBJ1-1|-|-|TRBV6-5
CASNNGGRPNTEAFF
TGTGCCAGCAACAACGGGGGGAGACCGAACACTGAAGCTTTCTTT
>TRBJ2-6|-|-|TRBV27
CASSLSTGAGANVLTF
TGTGCCAGCAGTTTATCTACCGGGGCTGGGGCCAACGTCCTGACTTTC
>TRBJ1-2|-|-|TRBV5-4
CASSLGTSRVAGGYTF
TGTGCCAGCAGCTTGGGGACTTCCAGGGTCGCGGGAGGCTACACCTTC
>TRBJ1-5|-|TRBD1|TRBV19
CASSIWGQARNQPQHF
TGTGCCAGTAGTATTTGGGGACAGGCGAGAAATCAGCCCCAGCATTTT
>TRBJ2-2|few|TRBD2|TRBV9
CASSVGSGSRVNTGELFF
TGTGCCAGCAGCGTAGGTAGCGGGAGCAGGGTGAACACCGGGGAGCTGTTTTTT
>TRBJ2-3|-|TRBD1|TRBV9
CASSAPGQGFTDTQYF
TGTGCCAGCAGCGCACCGGGACAGGGATTCACAGATACGCAGTATTTT
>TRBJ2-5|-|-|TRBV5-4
CASSFQGVEETQYF
TGTGCCAGCAGCTTCCAAGGAGTGGAAGAGACCCAGTACTTC
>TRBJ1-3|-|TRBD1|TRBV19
CASMTIRGLGNTIYF
TGTGCCAGTATGACTATCAGGGGGCTTGGAAACACCATATATTTT
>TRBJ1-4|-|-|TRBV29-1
CSAHLGANEKLFF
TGCAGCGCCCACTTGGGAGCTAATGAAAAACTGTTTTTT
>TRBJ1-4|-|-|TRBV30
CAWEDLGREKLFF
TGTGCCTGGGAAGACCTGGGGCGTGAAAAACTGTTTTTT
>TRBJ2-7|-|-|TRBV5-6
CASSFRTHGLFYEQYF
TGTGCCAGCAGCTTTCGAACCCATGGACTTTTCTACGAGCAGTACTTC
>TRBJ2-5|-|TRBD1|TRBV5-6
CASSLDRGLVETQYF
TGTGCCAGCAGCTTGGACAGGGGCCTCGTGGAGACCCAGTACTTC
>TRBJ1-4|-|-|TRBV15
CATSGAGGTNEKLFF
TGTGCCACCAGCGGAGCCGGAGGGACTAATGAAAAACTGTTTTTT
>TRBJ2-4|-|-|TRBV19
CASSIPTGWVGKNIQYF
TGTGCCAGTAGTATACCCACAGGGTGGGTAGGCAAAAACATTCAGTACTTC
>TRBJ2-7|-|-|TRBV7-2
CASSSSSPYEQYF
TGTGCCAGCAGCTCCTCGTCCCCCTACGAGCAGTACTTC
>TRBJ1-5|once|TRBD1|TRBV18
CASSPESPGGQPQHF
TGTGCCAGCTCACCTGAAAGTCCAGGGGGGCAGCCCCAGCATTTT
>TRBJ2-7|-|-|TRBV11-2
CASSLDLDEQYF
TGTGCCAGCAGCTTAGACCTCGACGAGCAGTACTTC
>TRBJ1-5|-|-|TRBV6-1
CASSDGRFSPQHF
TGTGCCAGCAGTGATGGCAGATTTTCGCCCCAGCATTTT
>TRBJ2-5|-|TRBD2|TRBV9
CASSAGSVAGVGETQYF
TGTGCCAGCAGCGCCGGGTCGGTAGCGGGAGTCGGGGAGACCCAGTACTTC
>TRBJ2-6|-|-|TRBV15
CATSRDPGGANVLTF
TGTGCCACCAGCAGAGACCCCGGGGGGGCCAACGTCCTGACTTTC
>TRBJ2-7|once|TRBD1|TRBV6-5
CASSPQGPSSYEQYF
TGTGCCAGCAGTCCACAGGGGCCGAGCTCCTACGAGCAGTACTTC
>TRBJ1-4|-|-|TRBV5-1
CASSPPQGFNEKLFF
TGCGCCAGCAGCCCCCCACAGGGTTTTAATGAAAAACTGTTTTTT
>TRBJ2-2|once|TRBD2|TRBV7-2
CASSLVRLANTGELFF
TGTGCCAGCAGCTTAGTTAGACTAGCCAACACCGGGGAGCTGTTTTTT
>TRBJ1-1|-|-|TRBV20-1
CSARAPGGAFF
TGCAGTGCTAGAGCTCCCGGGGGGGCTTTCTTT
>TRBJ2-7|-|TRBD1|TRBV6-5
CASSYSGGSYEQYF
TGTGCCAGCAGTTACTCAGGGGGCAGCTACGAGCAGTACTTC
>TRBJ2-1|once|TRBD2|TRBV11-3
CASSVGTSDYNEQFF
TGTGCCAGCAGCGTCGGGACTAGCGACTACAATGAGCAGTTCTTC
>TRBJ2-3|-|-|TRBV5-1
CASSLSTQGVADTQYF
TGCGCCAGCAGCCTTTCGACCCAAGGGGTAGCAGATACGCAGTATTTT
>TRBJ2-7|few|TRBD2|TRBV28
CASSLSVVEGLAYEQYF
TGTGCCAGCAGTTTATCAGTCGTTGAGGGACTAGCATACGAGCAGTACTTC
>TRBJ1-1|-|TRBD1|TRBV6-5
CASSHRQGVTEAFF
TGTGCCAGCAGTCACAGACAGGGGGTTACTGAAGCTTTCTTT
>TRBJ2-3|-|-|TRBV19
CASSGEYTDTQYF
TGTGCCAGCTCAGGGGAATACACAGATACGCAGTATTTT
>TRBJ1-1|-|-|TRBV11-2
CASVGLNTEAFF
TGTGCCAGCGTCGGACTTAACACTGAAGCTTTCTTT
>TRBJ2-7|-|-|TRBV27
CASSVLGRDEQYF
TGTGCCAGCAGTGTATTAGGTCGGGACGAGCAGTACTTC
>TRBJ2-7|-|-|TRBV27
CASSFQTSGTGEQYF
TGTGCCAGCAGTTTCCAAACTAGCGGGACAGGGGAGCAGTACTTC
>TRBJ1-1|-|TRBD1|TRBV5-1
CASSSGDRFTEAFF
TGCGCCAGCAGCTCGGGGGACAGATTCACTGAAGCTTTCTTT
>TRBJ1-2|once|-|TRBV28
CASSFGDSYGYTF
TGTGCCAGCAGTTTCGGGGACTCCTATGGCTACACCTTC
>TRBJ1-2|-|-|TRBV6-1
CASRLAGANYGYTF
TGTGCCAGCAGATTGGCAGGGGCGAACTATGGCTACACCTTC
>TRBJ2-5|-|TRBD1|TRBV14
CASSLDRDQETQYF
TGTGCCAGCAGCCTCGACAGGGACCAAGAGACCCAGTACTTC
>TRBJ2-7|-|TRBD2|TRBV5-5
CASSLAVAGFPYEQYF
TGTGCCAGCAGCTTGGCGGTAGCGGGGTTCCCCTACGAGCAGTACTTC
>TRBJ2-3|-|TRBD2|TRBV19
CASGGGLAGTDTQYF
TGTGCCAGTGGGGGTGGACTAGCGGGCACAGATACGCAGTATTTT
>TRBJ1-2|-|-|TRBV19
CASSSWASEGYTF
TGTGCCAGTAGTTCTTGGGCATCTGAAGGCTACACCTTC
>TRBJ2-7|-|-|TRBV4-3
CASSQEFGGSYEQYF
TGCGCCAGCAGCCAAGAATTCGGCGGCTCCTACGAGCAGTACTTC
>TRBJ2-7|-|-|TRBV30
CAWTLLPPRLPPTPYF
TGTGCCTGGACCCTACTCCCCCCCCGACTTCCTCCGACCCCGTACTTC
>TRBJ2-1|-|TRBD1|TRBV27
CASSLRPSHGTASGSLSYNEQFF
TGTGCCAGCAGTTTAAGGCCCAGCCATGGGACAGCAAGCGGTTCCCTCTCCTACAATGAGCAGTTCTTC
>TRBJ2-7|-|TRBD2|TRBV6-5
CASSWAGGRYEQYF
TGTGCCAGCAGTTGGGCGGGAGGGCGCTACGAGCAGTACTTC
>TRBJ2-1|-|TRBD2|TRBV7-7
CASSTGTSGYNEQFF
TGTGCTAGCAGCACCGGGACTAGCGGTTACAATGAGCAGTTCTTC
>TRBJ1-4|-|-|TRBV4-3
CASSQIRGDEKLFF
TGCGCCAGCAGCCAAATCAGGGGAGATGAAAAACTGTTTTTT
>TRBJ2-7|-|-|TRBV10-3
CAISGGNEQYF
TGTGCCATCAGTGGAGGCAACGAGCAGTACTTC
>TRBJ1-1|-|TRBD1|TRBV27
CASRRQGVRDTEAFF
TGTGCCAGCCGGCGACAGGGGGTTAGGGACACTGAAGCTTTCTTT
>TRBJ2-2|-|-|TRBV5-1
CASTGGVGTGELFF
TGCGCCAGCACTGGAGGGGTTGGGACCGGGGAGCTGTTTTTT
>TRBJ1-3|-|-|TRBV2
CASLAVGRDSGNTIYF
TGTGCCAGTTTGGCCGTGGGTCGGGACTCTGGAAACACCATATATTTT
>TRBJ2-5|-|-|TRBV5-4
CASSLEYQETQYF
TGTGCCAGCAGCCTAGAGTACCAAGAGACCCAGTACTTC
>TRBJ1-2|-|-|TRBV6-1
CASSEVSYGYTF
TGTGCCAGCAGTGAAGTATCCTATGGCTACACCTTC